These 5 T cell receptor beta chains were all obtained from the same sample, sequenced in a study of T-cell memory formation after mild COVID-19. TCRdb itself ran the 5' RACE reads through MiXCR, one entry per CDR3 protein. This table holds about 120,000 distinct CDR3 sequences, approximately 16% found once. Sequencing was performed on PBMCs or a T cell subset sorted from them (not recorded which). The receptors were sampled from an adult woman who had mild COVID-19 (a few samples of this study predate the infection). Cell type and time point are not known.

This clonotype has just a few counts. The genes are TRBV12-3 or TRBV12-4 and TRBJ1-6; tentative D call: TRBD1 (6 bases). This CDR3 spans 13 amino acids. Trimming removed 4 bases from V and 8 bases from J, with 9 bases in between. CDR3: CASSWAGDSPLHF. The CDR3 DNA follows: TGTGCCAGCAGTTGGGCAGGGGATTCACCCCTCCACTTT.

This clonotype has just a few counts. The genes are TRBV6-5 and TRBJ2-3; 9 nucleotides line up with TRBD2. The germline V gene encodes CDR1 MNHEY and CDR2 SVGAGI. Trimming at V came to 7 bases and at J to 5 bases, leaving 4 bases not matched to a gene. The CDR3 consists of 13 residues. The CDR3 DNA reads TGTGCCAGCAAAGCGGGGGGTGGAGATACGCAGTATTTT. It codes for CASKAGGGDTQYF.

The chain carries TRBV7-8 and TRBJ2-4, with D possibly matching TRBD1 (6 bases). The CDR3 runs to 17 residues. CDR1 is SGHVS, CDR2 FQNEAQ, per germline. Deletions cut 5 bases from V and 0 bases from J, with 17 bases between. As DNA, the CDR3 is TGTGCCAGCAGCGTGGGGTACGGACAGCTAGCCAAAAACATTCAGTACTTC. This encodes CASSVGYGQLAKNIQYF.

The chain has TRBV29-1 and TRBJ2-3, with 7 bases identical to TRBD2. CDR1 is SQVTM, CDR2 ANQGSEA, per germline. This CDR3 has 14 amino acids. Losses at the gene ends were 3 bases for V and 2 bases for J; bases not matched to a gene: 5. CDR3 residues: CSVDGGGNTDTQYF. CDR3 sequence (DNA): TGCAGCGTTGATGGCGGGGGTAACACAGATACGCAGTATTTT.

This clonotype was counted between two and nine times. The rearrangement uses TRBV5-1 and TRBJ2-3; TRBD2 matches 12 bases. The CDR3 consists of 16 residues. Germline CDR1 and CDR2: SGHRS and YFSETQ. With V trimmed by 1 base and J by 4 bases, 4 bases remained unmatched. CDR3 in amino acids: CASSLMTSGRPDTQYF. The DNA for the CDR3 is TGCGCCAGCAGCTTGATGACTAGCGGGAGACCAGATACGCAGTATTTT.